These T cell receptor beta chains were read from a single sample in a study of T-cell reconstitution after alpha-beta-depleted transplantation in children. TCRdb ran MiXCR on the PCR reads and lists one entry per CDR3 protein. The table shows 400,000 to 500,000 distinct CDR3 sequences, with roughly 10% occurring only once. This specimen consisted of PBMCs from the stem cell graft donor, obtained from the stem cell graft. The receptors originated from a human donor who donated a stem cell graft to a child with acute myeloid leukemia. Each CDR3 is given with its conserved first and last residue. D genes are given only for firm matches. Expanded clones are given a class, and other clones once, few, many or no size at all.

NA | TRBJ1-5 | TRBV12-5 | NA | CASGYGEGQPQHF | TGTGCTAGTGGTTACGGGGAGGGTCAGCCCCAGCATTTT
many | TRBJ2-1 | TRBV7-2 | TRBD2 | CASSFRISGSRGYNEQFF | TGTGCCAGCAGCTTCCGTATTAGCGGGAGCCGGGGGTACAATGAGCAGTTCTTC
few | TRBJ2-5 | TRBV6-5 | NA | CASSYGLAETQYF | TGTGCCAGCAGTTACGGGCTAGCCGAGACCCAGTACTTC
NA | TRBJ1-1 | TRBV5-1 | TRBD1 | CASSEWTGGNTEAFF | TGCGCCAGCAGCGAATGGACAGGGGGAAACACTGAAGCTTTCTTT
few | TRBJ1-1 | TRBV29-1 | NA | CSVGLWGMNTEAFF | TGCAGCGTTGGTCTCTGGGGGATGAACACTGAAGCTTTCTTT
few | TRBJ2-5 | TRBV5-6 | NA | CASSLLPGEETQYF | TGTGCCAGCAGCCTACTTCCAGGAGAAGAGACCCAGTACTTC
few | TRBJ1-2 | TRBV21-1 | NA | CASSKDGGRGYGYTF | TGTGCCAGCAGCAAGGACGGAGGCAGGGGTTATGGCTACACCTTC
few | TRBJ1-5 | TRBV5-6 | TRBD1 | CASSLARGHDNQPQHF | TGTGCCAGCAGCTTGGCCAGGGGGCACGACAATCAGCCCCAGCATTTT
NA | TRBJ1-1 | TRBV4-3 | NA | CASSQDHMNTEAFF | TGCGCCAGCAGCCAAGATCACATGAACACTGAAGCTTTCTTT
few | TRBJ2-7 | TRBV27 | TRBD2 | CASSSTLAGAYEQYF | TGTGCCAGCAGTTCCACACTAGCGGGAGCCTACGAGCAGTACTTC
NA | TRBJ2-3 | TRBV5-1 | TRBD2 | CASSPRLAGGPGTQYF | TGCGCCAGCAGCCCCAGACTAGCGGGGGGGCCGGGTACGCAGTATTTT
few | TRBJ1-5 | TRBV7-2 | NA | CASSLSDSQPQHF | TGTGCCAGCAGCTTATCGGACAGTCAGCCCCAGCATTTT
NA | TRBJ1-1 | TRBV7-3 | TRBD1 | CASTQGATEAFF | TGTGCCAGCACCCAGGGGGCCACTGAAGCTTTCTTT
few | TRBJ2-3 | TRBV20-1 | TRBD2 | CSARSSGGPLDTQYF | TGCAGTGCTAGATCTAGCGGGGGGCCCCTAGATACGCAGTATTTT
NA | TRBJ2-7 | TRBV6-2/TRBV6-3 | NA | CASSYTDTNSYEQYF | TGTGCCAGCAGTTACACGGACACTAACTCCTACGAGCAGTACTTC
NA | TRBJ2-4 | TRBV7-3 | NA | CASSLMGDIQYF | TGTGCCAGCAGCTTAATGGGAGACATTCAGTACTTC
many | TRBJ2-7 | TRBV5-1 | TRBD1 | CASSDPDRGGYEQYF | TGCGCCAGCAGCGACCCGGACAGGGGAGGCTACGAGCAGTACTTC
NA | TRBJ2-5 | TRBV20-1 | TRBD1 | CSADRQGPGETQYF | TGCAGTGCGGATCGACAGGGGCCTGGGGAGACCCAGTACTTC
NA | TRBJ2-3 | TRBV10-3 | TRBD1 | CAINNLGTGVTDTQYF | TGTGCCATCAATAACCTTGGGACAGGGGTGACAGATACGCAGTATTTT
many | TRBJ1-5 | TRBV11-1 | NA | CASSLDGHQPQHF | TGTGCCAGCAGCTTAGATGGGCATCAGCCCCAGCATTTT
NA | TRBJ2-2 | TRBV11-2 | TRBD2 | CASSLGLALITGELFF | TGTGCCAGCAGCTTGGGACTAGCGTTGATCACCGGGGAGCTGTTTTTT
NA | TRBJ2-1 | TRBV9 | NA | CASSVGAAGPLDEQFF | TGTGCCAGCAGCGTAGGGGCGGCAGGGCCTCTGGATGAGCAGTTCTTC
many | TRBJ2-3 | TRBV3-1 | TRBD2 | CASSRSGLATDTQYF | TGTGCCAGCAGCCGATCGGGACTAGCGACAGATACGCAGTATTTT
many | TRBJ1-5 | TRBV6-1 | TRBD1 | CASSKGQGNQPQHF | TGTGCCAGCAGTAAGGGACAGGGCAATCAGCCCCAGCATTTT
few | TRBJ2-7 | TRBV24-1 | NA | CATTHPFTQESYEQYF | TGTGCCACCACCCACCCGTTCACACAGGAGTCCTACGAGCAGTACTTC
NA | TRBJ2-2 | TRBV2 | NA | CASSETQSTGELFF | TGTGCCAGCAGTGAAACGCAGAGCACCGGGGAGCTGTTTTTT
NA | TRBJ2-7 | TRBV7-3 | TRBD2 | CASRPTSGRFYEQYF | TGTGCCAGCAGGCCGACTAGCGGGAGGTTCTACGAGCAGTACTTC
many | TRBJ2-5 | TRBV15 | NA | CATSLGQETQYF | TGTGCCACCAGCTTAGGGCAAGAGACCCAGTACTTC
NA | TRBJ2-3 | TRBV4-3 | NA | CASSQMGASTDTQYF | TGCGCCAGCAGCCAGATGGGGGCTAGCACAGATACGCAGTATTTT
NA | TRBJ2-3 | TRBV7-3 | NA | CASSLLAPGGTQYF | TGTGCCAGCAGCTTGCTAGCCCCCGGGGGTACGCAGTATTTT
once | TRBJ1-1 | TRBV29-1 | NA | CSVEGVGGAGTEAFF | TGCAGCGTTGAAGGCGTTGGAGGTGCCGGCACTGAAGCTTTCTTT
NA | TRBJ2-1 | TRBV2 | NA | CASRGMGEQFF | TGTGCCAGCAGGGGGATGGGTGAGCAGTTCTTC
many | TRBJ1-2 | TRBV20-1 | TRBD1 | CSAPDRVNLYGYTF | TGCAGTGCCCCTGACAGGGTCAACCTCTATGGCTACACCTTC
many | TRBJ1-5 | TRBV29-1 | TRBD1 | CSVSIGQGAGQPQHF | TGCAGCGTTTCGATCGGACAGGGGGCAGGGCAGCCCCAGCATTTT
few | TRBJ1-4 | TRBV2 | NA | CASSEYGRSEKLFF | TGTGCCAGCAGTGAATATGGGAGGAGTGAAAAACTGTTTTTT
NA | TRBJ1-5 | TRBV7-6 | TRBD1 | CASSLVMGQGAIGNQPQHF | TGTGCCAGCAGCTTAGTTATGGGACAGGGGGCGATAGGCAATCAGCCCCAGCATTTT